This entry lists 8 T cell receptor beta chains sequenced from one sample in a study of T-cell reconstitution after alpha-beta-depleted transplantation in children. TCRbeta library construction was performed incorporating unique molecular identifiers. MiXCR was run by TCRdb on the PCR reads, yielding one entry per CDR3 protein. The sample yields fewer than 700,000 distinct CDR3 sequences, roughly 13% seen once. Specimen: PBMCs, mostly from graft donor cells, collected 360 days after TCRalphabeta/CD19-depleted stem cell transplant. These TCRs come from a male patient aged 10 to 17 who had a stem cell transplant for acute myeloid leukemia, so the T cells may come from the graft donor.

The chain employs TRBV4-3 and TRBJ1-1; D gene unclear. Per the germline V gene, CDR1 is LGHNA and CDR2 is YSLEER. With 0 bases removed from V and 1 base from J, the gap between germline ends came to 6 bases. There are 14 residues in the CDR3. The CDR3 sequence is CASSQESRNTEAFF. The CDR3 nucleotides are TGCGCCAGCAGCCAAGAAAGTAGGAACACTGAAGCTTTCTTT.

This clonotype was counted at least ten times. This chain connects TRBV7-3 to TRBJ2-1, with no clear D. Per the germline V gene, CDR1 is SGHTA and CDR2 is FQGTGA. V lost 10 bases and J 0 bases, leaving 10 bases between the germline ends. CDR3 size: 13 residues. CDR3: CATAVGSYNEQFF. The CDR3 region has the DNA TGTGCCACAGCAGTTGGCTCCTACAATGAGCAGTTCTTC.

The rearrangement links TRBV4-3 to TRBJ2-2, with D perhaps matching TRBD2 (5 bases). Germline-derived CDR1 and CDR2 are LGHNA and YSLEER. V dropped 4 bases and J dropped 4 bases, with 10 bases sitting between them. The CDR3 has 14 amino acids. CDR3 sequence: CASSRGLVTGELFF. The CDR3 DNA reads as TGCGCCAGCAGCCGCGGACTCGTCACCGGGGAGCTGTTTTTT.

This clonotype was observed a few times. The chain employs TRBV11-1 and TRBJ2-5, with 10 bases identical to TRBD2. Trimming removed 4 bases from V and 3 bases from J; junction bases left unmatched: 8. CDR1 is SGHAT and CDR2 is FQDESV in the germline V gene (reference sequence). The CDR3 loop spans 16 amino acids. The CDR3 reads CASSSELAGRKETQYF. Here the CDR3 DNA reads TGTGCCAGCAGCTCCGAACTAGCGGGACGGAAAGAGACCCAGTACTTC.

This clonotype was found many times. CDR3 sequence: CSVESGTRNTGELFF. Written as DNA, the CDR3 is TGCAGCGTTGAATCCGGGACTAGAAACACCGGGGAGCTGTTTTTT. The chain links TRBV29-1 to TRBJ2-2, with 8 bases matching TRBD2. This CDR3 is built from 15 residues. V trimming: 2 bases; J trimming: 2 bases; junction bases outside the gene matches: 4. CDR1 SQVTM and CDR2 ANQGSEA come from the germline V gene.

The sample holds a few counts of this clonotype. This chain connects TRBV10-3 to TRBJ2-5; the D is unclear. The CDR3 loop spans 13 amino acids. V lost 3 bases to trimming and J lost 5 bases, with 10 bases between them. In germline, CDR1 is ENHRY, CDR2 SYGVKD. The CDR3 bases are TGTGCCATCAGTGATCTAGTGGTGGAGACCCAGTACTTC. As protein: CAISDLVVETQYF.

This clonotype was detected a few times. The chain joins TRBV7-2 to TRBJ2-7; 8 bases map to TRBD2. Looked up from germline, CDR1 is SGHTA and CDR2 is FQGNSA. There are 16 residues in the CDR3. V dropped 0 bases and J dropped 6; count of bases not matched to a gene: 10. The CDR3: CASSLAIGRAEGEQYF. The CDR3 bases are TGTGCCAGCAGCTTAGCTATCGGGAGGGCCGAGGGCGAGCAGTACTTC.

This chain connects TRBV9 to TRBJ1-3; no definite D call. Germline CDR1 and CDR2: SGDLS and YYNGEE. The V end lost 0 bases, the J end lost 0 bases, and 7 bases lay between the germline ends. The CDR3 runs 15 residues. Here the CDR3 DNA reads TGTGCCAGCAGCGTAGCAGGCTCCTCTGGAAACACCATATATTTT. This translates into CASSVAGSSGNTIYF.